These T cell receptor beta chains were read from a single sample in a study of regulatory T cells in long-lasting Graves disease. TCRdb called the multiplex PCR reads again in MiXCR, with one record for every CDR3 protein. Seen here are 250,000 or so distinct CDR3 sequences, approximately 20% observed once, and the top ten hold approximately 14%. These data were also filed under a second study, of T cells in Graves' hyperthyroidism and ophthalmopathy.

The material was peripheral blood mononuclear cells (PBMCs), obtained at new diagnosis, from a patient treated with antithyroid drugs. These receptors originate from a woman under 40 with Graves disease. The conserved cysteine and the conserved F or W are not part of the CDR3 here. The D gene is left open where the match is weak.

V gene: TRBV7-2
D gene: -
J gene: TRBJ1-2
CDR3 protein: ASTRGGGGPYGYT

V gene: TRBV6-1
D gene: TRBD1
J gene: TRBJ1-1
CDR3 protein: ASSHRGWVTEAF

V gene: TRBV7-8
D gene: -
J gene: TRBJ2-1
CDR3 protein: ASSLAKGFEQF

V gene: TRBV6-5
D gene: TRBD1
J gene: TRBJ1-2
CDR3 protein: ASSWTGATYGYT

V gene: TRBV4-1
D gene: TRBD1
J gene: TRBJ2-7
CDR3 protein: ASSRQDRGNNEQY

V gene: TRBV6-1
D gene: -
J gene: TRBJ1-1
CDR3 protein: ASRLAVGSTEAF

V gene: TRBV20-1
D gene: TRBD2
J gene: TRBJ2-1
CDR3 protein: SAGEGLADYNEQF

V gene: TRBV11-2
D gene: -
J gene: TRBJ1-4
CDR3 protein: ASSPSSVINLGTNEKLF

V gene: TRBV2
D gene: -
J gene: TRBJ1-5
CDR3 protein: ASSSFWGPRPQH

V gene: TRBV5-6
D gene: TRBD2
J gene: TRBJ2-5
CDR3 protein: ASSLAPTSAETQY

V gene: TRBV20-1
D gene: TRBD2
J gene: TRBJ2-1
CDR3 protein: SASTAGAVFYNEQF

V gene: TRBV6-1
D gene: -
J gene: TRBJ1-6
CDR3 protein: ASSEVTWQGRSPLH

V gene: TRBV12-3/TRBV12-4
D gene: -
J gene: TRBJ1-5
CDR3 protein: ASQGPNQPQH

V gene: TRBV4-1
D gene: TRBD1
J gene: TRBJ2-3
CDR3 protein: ASSQAPGTGGTDTQY

V gene: TRBV20-1
D gene: -
J gene: TRBJ2-1
CDR3 protein: SAGARQYNEQF

V gene: TRBV2
D gene: -
J gene: TRBJ1-2
CDR3 protein: ASTGYGYT

V gene: TRBV7-2
D gene: TRBD2
J gene: TRBJ2-1
CDR3 protein: ASSFGTSGGAAYNEQF

V gene: TRBV27
D gene: TRBD2
J gene: TRBJ2-5
CDR3 protein: ASSSGGPTQY

V gene: TRBV19
D gene: TRBD2
J gene: TRBJ2-3
CDR3 protein: ASSIRTSGLTDTQY

V gene: TRBV19
D gene: -
J gene: TRBJ2-3
CDR3 protein: ASSNPGIADTQY

V gene: TRBV7-2
D gene: -
J gene: TRBJ1-2
CDR3 protein: ASSLDRLRANYGYT

V gene: TRBV12-3/TRBV12-4
D gene: TRBD2
J gene: TRBJ2-1
CDR3 protein: ASTRTSGAMNEQF

V gene: TRBV5-1
D gene: -
J gene: TRBJ1-2
CDR3 protein: ASSLAPPQYGYT

V gene: TRBV12-3/TRBV12-4
D gene: TRBD2
J gene: TRBJ2-3
CDR3 protein: ASTLGLAGESTDTQY

V gene: TRBV12-3/TRBV12-4
D gene: -
J gene: TRBJ1-1
CDR3 protein: ASSLNRVTEAF

V gene: TRBV12-3/TRBV12-4
D gene: -
J gene: TRBJ2-1
CDR3 protein: ASTGEWDNEQF

V gene: TRBV18
D gene: TRBD2
J gene: TRBJ2-1
CDR3 protein: ASSPGTSGHNEQF

V gene: TRBV7-2
D gene: -
J gene: TRBJ1-2
CDR3 protein: ASSLTYGYT

V gene: TRBV4-1
D gene: -
J gene: TRBJ2-7
CDR3 protein: ASSQDLDRSSYEQY

V gene: TRBV20-1
D gene: -
J gene: TRBJ2-3
CDR3 protein: SALPGSPITDTQY

V gene: TRBV7-9
D gene: -
J gene: TRBJ1-3
CDR3 protein: ASSFDRSGNTIY

V gene: TRBV6-9
D gene: -
J gene: TRBJ1-5
CDR3 protein: ASSYSQGSNQPQH

V gene: TRBV20-1
D gene: TRBD1
J gene: TRBJ2-5
CDR3 protein: SASRFGDRVGGETQY

V gene: TRBV5-4
D gene: -
J gene: TRBJ2-1
CDR3 protein: ASSLTKTSSYNEQF

V gene: TRBV20-1
D gene: TRBD1
J gene: TRBJ1-5
CDR3 protein: SARQGVWGQPQH

V gene: TRBV27
D gene: TRBD1
J gene: TRBJ2-7
CDR3 protein: ASGPGQGSYEQY

V gene: TRBV13
D gene: TRBD1
J gene: TRBJ2-2
CDR3 protein: ASSATGTGFAGELF

V gene: TRBV30
D gene: -
J gene: TRBJ1-5
CDR3 protein: AWSEGRGGDQPQH

V gene: TRBV9
D gene: -
J gene: TRBJ2-3
CDR3 protein: ASSVEGSTDTQY

V gene: TRBV6-2/TRBV6-3
D gene: -
J gene: TRBJ2-1
CDR3 protein: ASTALRGVIRNEQF

V gene: TRBV2
D gene: -
J gene: TRBJ1-1
CDR3 protein: ASIVYTEAF

V gene: TRBV3-1
D gene: -
J gene: TRBJ1-5
CDR3 protein: ASSQGKGGLQPQH

V gene: TRBV7-9
D gene: -
J gene: TRBJ2-3
CDR3 protein: ASSLNWEGGTDTQY

V gene: TRBV12-3/TRBV12-4
D gene: -
J gene: TRBJ1-2
CDR3 protein: ASSLGQGYNGYT

V gene: TRBV20-1
D gene: -
J gene: TRBJ1-3
CDR3 protein: NASVTVGNTIY

V gene: TRBV7-9
D gene: TRBD1
J gene: TRBJ1-1
CDR3 protein: ASSLGTGARSNTEAF

V gene: TRBV2
D gene: TRBD1
J gene: TRBJ1-1
CDR3 protein: ASSEAQGGRTGTEAF